Detailed here is one T cell receptor (beta chain). Its antigen is not yet known. The input lacks base qualities; no much larger clone sits a single base away. Enrolling through a virtual design, the prospective study's participants ranged in age from roughly 18 to 90 years and lived across 20 to 30 United States geographic areas. In the prospective study, participants were assigned to cohorts based on the clinical history participants reported in a screening survey and a study questionnaire. Recovered participants in ImmuneRACE Cohort 3 were defined as having two consecutive negative NP/OP PCR tests, clearance from a healthcare professional, or resolution of symptoms. In the prospective study, whole blood, serum and a nasopharyngeal or oropharyngeal swab were collected from each participant by mobile phlebotomists. Over a roughly 2-month period, participants in the prospective study had the option of providing additional blood draws and questionnaires. Blood samples from the prospective study were shipped frozen or at room temperature prior to DNA extraction.

This entry comes from a study of blood T cell repertoires in COVID-19 (dated by TCRdb to the early 2020s). At the level of the whole study: Samples from collaborators originated in the United States, Italy and Spain and spanned both the acute and convalescent phases of COVID-19. The prospective study material was composed of cDNA or gDNA derived from T cells, B-cell-depleted T cells, or PBMCs. The dataset comprised deeply sampled blood TCRbeta repertoires from subjects exposed to, actively infected with, or recovered from COVID-19. The repertoires were made available in a free public database intended to serve as a resource for research on the immune response to SARS-CoV-2. Samples were obtained from the ongoing ImmuneRACE study (first 160 participants) and from roughly 1,300 subjects provided by 6 global collaborators. The sample metadata nearly always contained a de-identified subject ID, COVID-19 status, age in years and sex. Where available, HLA class I and class II types were taken from metadata supplied by the sample provider and were not determined by assay-based typing. The paper's findings and limits, for the study overall: Clinical and demographic metadata were provided uncurated, with the amount varying by source and participant.

The germline ends are 10 bases apart after V is trimmed by 2 bases and J by 8 bases. CDR3 length: 14 amino acids, cysteine to phenylalanine. CDR3 DNA is the only sequence kept; it has 42 bases, read in frame from the first base. Sequences MNHEY (CDR1) and SMNVEV (CDR2) are obtained from the germline V gene (reference sequence). The immunoSEQ Assay, a bias-controlled multiplex PCR, was used to amplify TCRbeta CDR3 regions from genomic DNA. In the authors' own workflow: Within the assay, amplification of reference gene primers was used to estimate how many nucleated cells each sample contained. To quantify the absolute abundance of each unique TCRbeta CDR3 rearrangement, sequence reads were collapsed and filtered. For each sample, productive Simpson clonality was calculated as the square root of Simpson's diversity index across productive rearrangements. Held by TCRdb, this immuneACCESS table contains in-frame sequences only and omits some clones. Under half of the omission traces to an unresolved V gene where checked; the cause of the rest is unknown. The V and J calls and clone size come from that table; D and trimming were worked out from the DNA. The sample contains about 280,000 clones, roughly 85% of them found a single time. The ten largest clones represent about 2.3% of the sample.

This chain joins TRBV27 to TRBJ1-6, and the D gene may be TRBD1, 5 bases matching. The sample comprised PBMCs or T cells enriched from blood (not recorded which). This TCR was recovered from a woman between 45 and 60 years old who had recovered from COVID-19. The CDR3: CASSLNAGYSPLHF. The nucleotide sequence is given as TGTGCCAGCAGTTTAAATGCAGGGTATTCACCCCTCCACTTT.